This section outlines one T cell receptor beta chain sequence together with its context. Its cognate antigen is unknown. This entry comes from a study of T cells in Graves' hyperthyroidism and ophthalmopathy. Whole-study findings and limits: The model foresaw ophthalmopathy a median about 6.1 months prior to onset.

Amplification of TCR beta CDR3 regions was performed using RNA transcripts as template. TCR CDR3 underwent first-round RT-PCR with the HTBI primer set. TCRdb itself ran the multiplex PCR reads through MiXCR, one entry per CDR3 protein. The sample carries roughly 380,000 distinct CDR3 sequences, 15% to 20% recorded once. The clonotype originates from a woman in her late teens or twenties with Graves' hyperthyroidism. Sequenced material: blood.

The CDR3 here is CASNRGGYEQYF. The CDR3 nucleotides read TGTGCCAGCAACCGGGGGGGGTACGAGCAGTACTTC. The V and J genes are TRBV12-3 or TRBV12-4 and TRBJ2-7, with TRBD2 matching over 8 bases. This CDR3 contains 12 residues. After removal of 7 bases from V and 4 bases from J, the junction contained 3 bases not matched to a gene.